One and the same sample provided the 7 T cell receptor beta chains below, sequenced in a study of T cell repertoires in cytomegalovirus infection (dated by TCRdb to about 2019). In light of the paper, this sample's treatment or condition label describes: in vitro stimulation with specific CMV peptide epitopes to enrich CMV-specific T cells. Their recognized antigens are unknown. Sequenced on an Illumina HiSeq 1500. In TCRdb, the public reads were trimmed at Q25 with fastp and aligned with MiXCR, with productive beta chains retained. CDR3 protein duplicates are merged, each entry listing the most common genes and DNA. The sample yields hundreds of thousands of distinct CDR3 sequences; less than 35% were counted once. The ten largest clones represent 9.5% to 15% of the sample. This material consisted of cultured CD8+ T cells from PBMCs, taken from culture after CMV antigen stimulation. The receptors stem from a human donor in good health (CMV status not recorded). Some clones in this sample may be carry-over from other donors' samples.

This clonotype was recorded many times. V and J are TRBV9 and TRBJ2-2, with 9 bases fitting TRBD2. There are 17 residues in the CDR3. J lost 0 bases, V lost 2 bases, and 5 bases had no gene match. The germline V gene encodes CDR1 SGDLS and CDR2 YYNGEE. This CDR3 reads CASSVGSGGPNTGELFF. CDR3 DNA: TGTGCCAGCAGCGTGGGGAGCGGGGGGCCGAACACCGGGGAGCTGTTTTTT.

This clonotype was seen more than once but under ten times. The J gene is TRBJ2-6, the V gene TRBV9; possibly TRBD1 for D (5 bases). Trimming took off 10 bases at V and 1 base at J, with 12 bases between the two ends. Germline V gene data show CDR1 as SGDLS and CDR2 as YYNGEE. The CDR3 extends over 14 amino acids. The CDR3 DNA reads as TGTGCCGGCTCTAGGGGTTCTGGGGCCAACGTCCTGACTTTC. Its protein product is CAGSRGSGANVLTF.

The CDR3 loop reads CASSEPSGNYGYTF. The CDR3 nucleotides are TGTGCCAGCAGTGAACCCTCGGGGAACTATGGCTACACCTTC. The chain joins TRBV6-1 to TRBJ1-2; D is undetermined. The CDR3 has 14 amino acids. V dropped 2 bases and J dropped 2 bases, with 9 bases sitting between them. Per the germline V gene, CDR1 is MNHNS and CDR2 is SASEGT.

This clonotype was counted only a few times. This sequence joins TRBV6-1 and TRBJ2-7; possible D gene TRBD1, 6 bases. Trimming stripped 5 bases from V and 3 bases from J, with 14 bases between. The germline CDR1 and CDR2 sequences are MNHNS and SASEGT. The CDR3 covers 14 residues. In DNA form, the CDR3 reads TGTGCCAGCAGTCGCCCGACAGGAAACTACGAGCAGTACGTC. Amino acid sequence: CASSRPTGNYEQYV.

In its sample, this clonotype was seen once. CDR3 sequence: CASSMGQRLKTEAFF. For the CDR3, the DNA is TGTGCCAGCAGCATGGGACAGAGACTTAAAACTGAAGCTTTCTTT. This chain uses TRBV27 with TRBJ1-1, with 7 bases aligning to TRBD1. Trimming at V came to 6 bases and at J to 5 bases, leaving 12 bases not matched to a gene. CDR3 length: 15 amino acids. CDR1 and CDR2 (germline): MNHEY, SMNVEV (reference sequence).

For this clonotype: One end of the junction varies from germline; a read error may be responsible. The J gene is TRBJ1-2, the V gene TRBV19; D uncertain. This CDR3 spans 13 amino acids. Germline CDR1 is LNHDA and CDR2 is SQIVND (reference sequence). CDR3 nucleotide sequence: TGTGCCAGTACCCCCACTGGGCTGGTTGGCTACTCCTTC. Residues: CASTPTGLVGYSF.

This clonotype was observed a few times. The chain joins TRBV7-9 to TRBJ2-5, with D possibly matching TRBD1 (7 bases). The CDR3 has 15 residues. Trimming removed 1 base from V and 1 base from J, with 10 bases in between. Germline V gene sequence: CDR1 SEHNR, CDR2 FQNEAQ (reference sequence). For the CDR3, the DNA is TGTGCCAGCAGCTTAGGGGGGGACAGCCAAGAGACCCAGTACTTC. It encodes CASSLGGDSQETQYF.